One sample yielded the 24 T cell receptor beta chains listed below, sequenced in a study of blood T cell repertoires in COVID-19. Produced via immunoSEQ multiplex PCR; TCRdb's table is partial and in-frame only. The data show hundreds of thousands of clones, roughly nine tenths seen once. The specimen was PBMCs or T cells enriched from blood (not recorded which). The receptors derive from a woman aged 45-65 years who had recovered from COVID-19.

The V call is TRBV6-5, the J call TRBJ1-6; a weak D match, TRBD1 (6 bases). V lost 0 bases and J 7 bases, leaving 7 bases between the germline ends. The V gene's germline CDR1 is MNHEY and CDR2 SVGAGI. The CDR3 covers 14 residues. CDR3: CASSYSGTNSPLHF. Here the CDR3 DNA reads TGTGCCAGCAGTTACTCGGGGACAAATTCACCCCTCCACTTT.

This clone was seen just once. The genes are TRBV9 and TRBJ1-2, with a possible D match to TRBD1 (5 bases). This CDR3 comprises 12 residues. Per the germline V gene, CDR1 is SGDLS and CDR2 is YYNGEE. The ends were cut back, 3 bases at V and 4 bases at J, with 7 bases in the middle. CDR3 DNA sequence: TGTGCCAGCAGCGCGGGACTCTATGGCTACACCTTC. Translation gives CASSAGLYGYTF.

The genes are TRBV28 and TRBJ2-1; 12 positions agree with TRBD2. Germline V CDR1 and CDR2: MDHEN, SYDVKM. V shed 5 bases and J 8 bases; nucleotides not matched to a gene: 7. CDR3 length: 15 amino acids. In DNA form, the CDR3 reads TGTGCCAGCAGTGAAACTAGCGGGAGGCTCTATGAGCAGTTCTTC. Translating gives CASSETSGRLYEQFF.

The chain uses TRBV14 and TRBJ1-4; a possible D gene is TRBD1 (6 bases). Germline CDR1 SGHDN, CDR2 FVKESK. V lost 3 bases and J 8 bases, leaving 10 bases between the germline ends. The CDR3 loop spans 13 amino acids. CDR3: CASSQGAREKLFF. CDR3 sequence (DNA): TGTGCCAGCAGCCAGGGGGCTCGGGAAAAACTGTTTTTT.

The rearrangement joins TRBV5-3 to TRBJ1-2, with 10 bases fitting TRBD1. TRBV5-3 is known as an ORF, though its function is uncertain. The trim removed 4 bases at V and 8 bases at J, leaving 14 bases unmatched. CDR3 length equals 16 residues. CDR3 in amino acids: CARSMTRDRGPKGYTF. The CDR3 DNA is TGTGCCAGAAGCATGACCCGGGACAGGGGACCGAAGGGCTACACCTTC.

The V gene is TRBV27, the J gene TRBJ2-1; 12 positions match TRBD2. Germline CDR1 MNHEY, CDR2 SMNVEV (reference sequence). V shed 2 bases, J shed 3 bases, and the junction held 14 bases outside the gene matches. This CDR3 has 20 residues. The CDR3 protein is CASSLTTPGTSGSYYNEQFF. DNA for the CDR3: TGTGCCAGCAGTTTAACCACTCCCGGGACTAGCGGGTCTTACTACAATGAGCAGTTCTTC.

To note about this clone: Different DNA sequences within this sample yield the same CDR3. DNA for the CDR3: TGTGCCAGCAGCGTAGGGGACTCGACCTACAATGAGCAGTTCTTC. This gives the protein CASSVGDSTYNEQFF. This sequence joins TRBV9 and TRBJ2-1, with D possibly matching TRBD2 (6 bases). The CDR3 totals 15 residues. The V end lost 0 bases, the J end lost 2 bases, and 9 bases lay between the germline ends. CDR1 and CDR2 from the germline V gene are SGDLS and YYNGEE.

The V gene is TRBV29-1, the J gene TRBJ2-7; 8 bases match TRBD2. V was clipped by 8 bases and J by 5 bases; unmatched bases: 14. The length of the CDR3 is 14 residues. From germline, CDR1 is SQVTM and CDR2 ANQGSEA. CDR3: CSISGAGGKNEQYF. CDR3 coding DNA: TGCAGCATCTCAGGGGCGGGAGGAAAGAACGAGCAGTACTTC.

CDR3 nucleotides: TGTGCCAGCACTGCGAACCACGAGCAGTACTTC. This sequence encodes CASTANHEQYF. J is TRBJ2-7 and V is TRBV6-5, with unresolved D. The CDR3 totals 11 residues. The V gene's germline CDR1 is MNHEY and CDR2 SVGAGI. V was shortened by 7 bases and J by 5 bases, with 9 bases between the two germline ends.

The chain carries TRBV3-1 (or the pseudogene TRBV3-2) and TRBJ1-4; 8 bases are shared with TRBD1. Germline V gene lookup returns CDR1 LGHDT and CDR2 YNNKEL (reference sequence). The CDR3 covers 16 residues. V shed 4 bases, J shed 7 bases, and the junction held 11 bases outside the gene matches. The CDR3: CASSRQTRGQGEKLFF. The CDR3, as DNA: TGTGCCAGCAGCCGACAGACCAGGGGGCAGGGTGAAAAACTGTTTTTT.

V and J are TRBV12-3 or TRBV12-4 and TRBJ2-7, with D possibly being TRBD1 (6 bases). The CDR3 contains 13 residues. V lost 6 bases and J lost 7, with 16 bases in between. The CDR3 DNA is TGTGCCAGCAGCCCGGGACAACGCCGGGAGCAGTACTTC. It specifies CASSPGQRREQYF.

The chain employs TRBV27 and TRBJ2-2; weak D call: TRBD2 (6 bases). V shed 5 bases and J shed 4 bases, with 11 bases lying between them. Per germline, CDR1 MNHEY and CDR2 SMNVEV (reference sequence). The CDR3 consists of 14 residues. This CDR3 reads CASSVGTGTGELFF. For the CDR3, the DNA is TGTGCCAGCAGTGTCGGGACTGGCACCGGGGAGCTGTTTTTT.

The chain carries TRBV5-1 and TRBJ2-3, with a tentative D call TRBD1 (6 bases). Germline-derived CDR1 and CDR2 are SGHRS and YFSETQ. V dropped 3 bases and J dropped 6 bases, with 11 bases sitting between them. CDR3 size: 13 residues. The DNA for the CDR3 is TGCGCCAGCAGCTCCGCCCAGGGGGATACGCAGTATTTT. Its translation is CASSSAQGDTQYF.

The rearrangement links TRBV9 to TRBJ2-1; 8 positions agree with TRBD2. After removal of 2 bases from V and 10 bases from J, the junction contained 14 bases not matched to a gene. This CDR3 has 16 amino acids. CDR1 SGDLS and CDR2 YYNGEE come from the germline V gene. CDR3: CASSVRPGLVEAEQFF. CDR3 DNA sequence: TGTGCCAGCAGCGTCCGGCCGGGACTAGTGGAGGCGGAGCAGTTCTTC.

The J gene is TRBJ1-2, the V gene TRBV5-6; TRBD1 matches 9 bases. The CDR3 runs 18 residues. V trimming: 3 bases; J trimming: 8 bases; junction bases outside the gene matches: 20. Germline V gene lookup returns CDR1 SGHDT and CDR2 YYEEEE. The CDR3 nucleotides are TGTGCCAGCAGCTCGGGCCCGGGACAGGGAAATCCGGGCAAAGGCTACACCTTC. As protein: CASSSGPGQGNPGKGYTF.

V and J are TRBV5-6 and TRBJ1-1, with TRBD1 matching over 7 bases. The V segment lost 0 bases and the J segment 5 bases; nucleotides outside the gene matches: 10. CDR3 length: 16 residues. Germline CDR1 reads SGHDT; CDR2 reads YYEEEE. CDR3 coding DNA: TGTGCCAGCAGCTTGGGAACAGGGGCTGGGAGGACTGAAGCTTTCTTT. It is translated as CASSLGTGAGRTEAFF. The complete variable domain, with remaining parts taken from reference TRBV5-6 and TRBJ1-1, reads DAGVTQSPTHLIKTRGQQVTLRCSPKSGHDTVSWYQQALGQGPQFIFQYYEEEERQRGNFPDRFSGHQFPNYSSELNVNALLLGDSALYLCASSLGTGAGRTEAFFGQGTRLTVV.

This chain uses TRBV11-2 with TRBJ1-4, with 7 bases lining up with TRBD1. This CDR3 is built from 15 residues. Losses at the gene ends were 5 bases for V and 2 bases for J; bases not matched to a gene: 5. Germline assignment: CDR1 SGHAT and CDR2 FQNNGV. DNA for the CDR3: TGTGCCAGCAGCATACGGGACAGCACTAATGAAAAACTGTTTTTT. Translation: CASSIRDSTNEKLFF.

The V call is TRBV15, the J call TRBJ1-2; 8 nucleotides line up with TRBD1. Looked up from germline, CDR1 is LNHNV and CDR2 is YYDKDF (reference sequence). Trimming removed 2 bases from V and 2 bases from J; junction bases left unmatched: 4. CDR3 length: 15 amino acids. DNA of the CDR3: TGTGCCACCAGCAGAAGACAGGGGCCAAACTATGGCTACACCTTC. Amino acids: CATSRRQGPNYGYTF.

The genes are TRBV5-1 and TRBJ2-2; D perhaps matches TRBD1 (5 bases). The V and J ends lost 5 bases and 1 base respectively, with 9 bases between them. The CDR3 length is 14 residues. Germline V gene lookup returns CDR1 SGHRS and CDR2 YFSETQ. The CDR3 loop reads CASSGQGNTGELFF. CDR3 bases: TGCGCCAGCAGTGGCCAGGGGAACACCGGGGAGCTGTTTTTT.

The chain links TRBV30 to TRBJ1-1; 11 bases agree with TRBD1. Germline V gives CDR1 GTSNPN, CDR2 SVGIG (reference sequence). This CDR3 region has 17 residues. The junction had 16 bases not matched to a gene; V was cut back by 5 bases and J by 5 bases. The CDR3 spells CAWDAPLGTGGRTEAFF. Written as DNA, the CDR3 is TGTGCCTGGGATGCCCCCTTAGGGACAGGGGGTCGGACTGAAGCTTTCTTT.

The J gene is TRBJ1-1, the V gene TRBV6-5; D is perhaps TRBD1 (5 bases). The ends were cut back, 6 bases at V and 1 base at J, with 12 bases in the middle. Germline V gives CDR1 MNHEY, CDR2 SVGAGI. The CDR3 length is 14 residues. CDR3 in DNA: TGTGCCAGCAGGATAGGACACGCGAACACTGAAGCTTTCTTT. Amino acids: CASRIGHANTEAFF.

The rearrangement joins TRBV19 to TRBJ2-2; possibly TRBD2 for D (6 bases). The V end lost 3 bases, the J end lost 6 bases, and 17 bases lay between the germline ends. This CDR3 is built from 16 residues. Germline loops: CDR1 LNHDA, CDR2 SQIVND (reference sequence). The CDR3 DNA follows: TGTGCCAGTAGTATTTCTTCGGCAGGGAGGCCCGGGGAGCTGTTTTTT. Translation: CASSISSAGRPGELFF.

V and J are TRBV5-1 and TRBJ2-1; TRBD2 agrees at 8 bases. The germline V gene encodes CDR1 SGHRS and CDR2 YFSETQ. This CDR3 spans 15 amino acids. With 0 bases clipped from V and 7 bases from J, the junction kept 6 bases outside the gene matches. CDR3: CASSLALAGRNEQFF. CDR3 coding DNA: TGCGCCAGCAGCTTGGCGTTAGCGGGACGGAATGAGCAGTTCTTC.

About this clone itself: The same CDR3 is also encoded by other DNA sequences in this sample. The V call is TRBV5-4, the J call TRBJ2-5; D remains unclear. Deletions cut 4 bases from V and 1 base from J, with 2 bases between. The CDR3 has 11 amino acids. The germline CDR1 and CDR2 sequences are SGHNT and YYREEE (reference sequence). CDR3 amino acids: CASSLQETQYF. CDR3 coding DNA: TGTGCCAGCAGCCTCCAAGAGACCCAGTACTTC.